Presented here are 17 T cell receptor beta chains from one specimen sequenced in a study of cytomegalovirus exposure and HLA in healthy donors. Here immunoSEQ multiplex PCR was the method, and the copy in TCRdb shows in-frame clones only, minus some. The sample shows around 150,000 clones, 86% of them seen only once. The material sequenced was PBMCs. Receptor source: a woman between 18 and 30 years old in good health and CMV-seronegative.

The rearrangement links TRBV11-2 to TRBJ1-3; D call uncertain. Germline V CDR1 and CDR2: SGHAT, FQNNGV. Trimming pared 4 bases from V and 7 bases from J, leaving 17 bases between. This CDR3 has 15 amino acids. The chain's CDR3 is CASSYYGVVDNTIYF. CDR3 sequence (DNA): TGTGCCAGCAGCTACTACGGGGTGGTTGATAACACCATATATTTT.

The gene calls are TRBV19 and TRBJ1-1, with 7 bases aligning to TRBD1. Germline V gene data show CDR1 as LNHDA and CDR2 as SQIVND (reference sequence). After removal of 10 bases from V and 1 base from J, the junction contained 3 bases not matched to a gene. There are 12 residues in the CDR3. The CDR3 spells CATRTGNTEAFF. The CDR3, as DNA: TGTGCCACTCGGACAGGGAACACTGAAGCTTTCTTT.

This chain links TRBV4-3 with TRBJ2-2, with TRBD2 identical over 9 bases. The CDR3 contains 19 residues. Per the germline V gene, CDR1 is LGHNA and CDR2 is YSLEER. After removal of 0 bases from V and 2 bases from J, the junction contained 10 bases not matched to a gene. CDR3: CASSQERVAGVANTGELFF. The DNA for the CDR3 is TGCGCCAGCAGCCAAGAGAGAGTAGCGGGAGTAGCAAACACCGGGGAGCTGTTTTTT.

The chain employs TRBV2 and TRBJ2-1, with D perhaps TRBD2 (5 bases). This CDR3 spans 14 amino acids. Germline assignment: CDR1 SNHLY and CDR2 FYNNEI. V was cut by 4 bases and J by 8 bases, with 15 bases left in between. This chain's CDR3 is CASSAALLRDEQFF. DNA for the CDR3: TGTGCCAGCAGTGCTGCGCTTCTGAGGGATGAGCAGTTCTTC.

The chain couples TRBV7-2 to TRBJ2-3; a weak D match, TRBD2 (6 bases). Trimming took 4 bases from V and 8 from J, leaving 22 bases between them. CDR3 length equals 16 residues. Per the germline V gene, CDR1 is SGHTA and CDR2 is FQGNSA. CDR3 residues: CASSSAWEVNFGTQYF. The CDR3 bases are TGTGCCAGCAGCTCGGCGTGGGAGGTAAACTTCGGTACGCAGTATTTT.

This clone was seen just once. CDR3 DNA: TGTGCCAGCAGCTTAGCGCCAGGTCAGGGGGGAGGCTACACCTTC. Residues: CASSLAPGQGGGYTF. V and J are TRBV7-2 and TRBJ1-2; 7 nucleotides align to TRBD1. The CDR3 sequence is 15 residues long. The V segment lost 0 bases and the J segment 8 bases; nucleotides outside the gene matches: 9. Germline V gene sequence: CDR1 SGHTA, CDR2 FQGNSA.

This clone was seen only once. The chain employs TRBV5-1 and TRBJ1-5, with D perhaps matching TRBD1 (6 bases). Trimming removed 0 bases from V and 4 bases from J, with 14 bases in between. The germline gives CDR1 SGHRS, CDR2 YFSETQ. CDR3 length: 16 amino acids. CDR3 DNA sequence: TGCGCCAGCAGCTTGGATGGGGGCCAGAATAATCAGCCCCAGCATTTT. Translation gives CASSLDGGQNNQPQHF. Combining the CDR3 with reference TRBV5-1 and TRBJ1-5 gives the whole variable domain KAGVTQTPRYLIKTRGQQVTLSCSPISGHRSVSWYQQTPGQGLQFLFEYFSETQRNKGNFPGRFSGRQFSNSRSEMNVSTLELGDSALYLCASSLDGGQNNQPQHFGDGTRLSIL.

This clone was counted between two and nine times. The chain employs TRBV9 and TRBJ2-7; D possibly corresponds to TRBD1 (6 bases). Germline V gene sequence: CDR1 SGDLS, CDR2 YYNGEE. This CDR3 comprises 12 residues. CDR3 protein: CASSVAPGQRPV. The CDR3 bases are TGTGCCAGCAGCGTAGCTCCTGGACAGCGACCGGTC.

This CDR3 is CASSFFISDRQKNQPQHF. For the CDR3, the DNA is TGCGCCAGCAGCTTTTTCATATCGGACCGACAGAAAAATCAGCCCCAGCATTTT. This chain connects TRBV5-1 to TRBJ1-5, with D tentatively TRBD1 (5 bases). CDR1 SGHRS and CDR2 YFSETQ come from the germline V gene. CDR3 size: 18 residues. V shed 2 bases and J shed 4 bases, with 22 bases lying between them.

V and J are TRBV9 and TRBJ1-6; D call uncertain. The CDR3 extends over 14 amino acids. The germline V gene has CDR1 SGDLS and CDR2 YYNGEE. With 2 bases removed from V and 4 bases from J, the gap between germline ends came to 7 bases. The CDR3 sequence: CASSVSGYNSPLHF. The CDR3 DNA reads TGTGCCAGCAGCGTCTCAGGATATAATTCACCCCTCCACTTT.

This rearrangement joins TRBV7-8 to TRBJ1-3, with D perhaps matching TRBD1 (5 bases). CDR1 is SGHVS, CDR2 FQNEAQ, per germline. V was shortened by 2 bases and J by 2 bases, with 13 bases between the two germline ends. CDR3 length: 16 residues. The CDR3 sequence is CASSLRSAGPGNTIYF. The DNA of the CDR3 is TGTGCCAGCAGCTTACGCTCTGCAGGGCCTGGAAACACCATATATTTT.

The chain recombines TRBV6-4 with TRBJ2-2; weak D call: TRBD2 (7 bases). The germline CDR1 and CDR2 sequences are MRHNA and SNTAGT. The germline V and J ends were trimmed by 2 bases and 5 bases, with 18 bases remaining between them. This CDR3 is built from 17 residues. The CDR3 DNA reads as TGTGCCAGCAGTGACGGAGAGGGGGGGCCGGGGACCGGGGAGCTGTTTTTT. Amino acid sequence: CASSDGEGGPGTGELFF.

This clone was detected only once. The genes are TRBV1 and TRBJ2-1; TRBD2 is the table's D call, not checked against the DNA. TRBV1 is noted as a pseudogene. This CDR3 is 15 amino acids long. The CDR3 here is CTSSQGTSGFNEQFF. The CDR3 DNA follows: TGCACCAGCAGCCAAGGGACTAGCGGATTCAATGAGCAGTTCTTC.

The V and J genes are TRBV18 and TRBJ1-1; 7 bases align to TRBD1. This CDR3 contains 15 residues. Trimming took 4 bases from V and 3 from J; bases not matched to a gene: 8. The V gene's germline CDR1 is KGHSH and CDR2 LQKENI. CDR3 in DNA: TGTGCCAGCTCACGACCGACAGGGTGGGACACTGAAGCTTTCTTT. Translated, it gives CASSRPTGWDTEAFF. Together with reference TRBV18 and TRBJ1-1, the CDR3 gives the full variable domain: NAGVMQNPRHLVRRRGQEARLRCSPMKGHSHVYWYRQLPEEGLKFMVYLQKENIIDESGMPKERFSAEFPKEGPSILRIQQVVRGDSAAYFCASSRPTGWDTEAFFGQGTRLTVV.

The J gene is TRBJ2-7, the V gene TRBV4-1; 11 nucleotides line up with TRBD2. V lost 3 bases, J lost 6 bases, and 25 bases stayed unmatched. CDR1 MGHRA and CDR2 YSYEKL come from the germline V gene. The CDR3 contains 21 residues. The CDR3 loop is CASSHSLTRASLLAGGTEQYF. The CDR3 coding sequence is TGCGCCAGCAGCCACTCACTCACCAGGGCTAGCCTTCTAGCGGGAGGAACCGAGCAGTACTTC.

This chain connects TRBV7-8 to TRBJ1-1, with TRBD1 matching 7 bases. This CDR3 is built from 14 residues. J was trimmed by 11 bases and V by 5 bases; bases with no gene match: 14. Germline V gene data show CDR1 as SGHVS and CDR2 as FQNEAQ. CDR3 region: CASSTRSEGARAFF. Written as DNA, the CDR3 is TGTGCCAGCAGCACAAGGAGTGAGGGGGCCAGGGCTTTCTTT.

This clone has only one observation. V usage is TRBV12-5 and J usage is TRBJ2-7; D perhaps matches TRBD1 (6 bases). CDR3 length: 12 residues. V was trimmed by 4 bases and J by 9 bases, leaving 13 bases between them. The V gene's germline CDR1 is LGHNT and CDR2 FRNRAP. The CDR3 DNA is TGTGCTAGTGGTTCCCCAGGGGTCGGGCAGTACTTC. Protein: CASGSPGVGQYF. Drawing the rest from reference TRBV12-5 and TRBJ2-7, the complete variable domain is DARVTQTPRHKVTEMGQEVTMRCQPILGHNTVFWYRQTMMQGLELLAYFRNRAPLDDSGMPKDRFSAEMPDATLATLKIQPSEPRDSAVYFCASGSPGVGQYFGPGTRLTVT.